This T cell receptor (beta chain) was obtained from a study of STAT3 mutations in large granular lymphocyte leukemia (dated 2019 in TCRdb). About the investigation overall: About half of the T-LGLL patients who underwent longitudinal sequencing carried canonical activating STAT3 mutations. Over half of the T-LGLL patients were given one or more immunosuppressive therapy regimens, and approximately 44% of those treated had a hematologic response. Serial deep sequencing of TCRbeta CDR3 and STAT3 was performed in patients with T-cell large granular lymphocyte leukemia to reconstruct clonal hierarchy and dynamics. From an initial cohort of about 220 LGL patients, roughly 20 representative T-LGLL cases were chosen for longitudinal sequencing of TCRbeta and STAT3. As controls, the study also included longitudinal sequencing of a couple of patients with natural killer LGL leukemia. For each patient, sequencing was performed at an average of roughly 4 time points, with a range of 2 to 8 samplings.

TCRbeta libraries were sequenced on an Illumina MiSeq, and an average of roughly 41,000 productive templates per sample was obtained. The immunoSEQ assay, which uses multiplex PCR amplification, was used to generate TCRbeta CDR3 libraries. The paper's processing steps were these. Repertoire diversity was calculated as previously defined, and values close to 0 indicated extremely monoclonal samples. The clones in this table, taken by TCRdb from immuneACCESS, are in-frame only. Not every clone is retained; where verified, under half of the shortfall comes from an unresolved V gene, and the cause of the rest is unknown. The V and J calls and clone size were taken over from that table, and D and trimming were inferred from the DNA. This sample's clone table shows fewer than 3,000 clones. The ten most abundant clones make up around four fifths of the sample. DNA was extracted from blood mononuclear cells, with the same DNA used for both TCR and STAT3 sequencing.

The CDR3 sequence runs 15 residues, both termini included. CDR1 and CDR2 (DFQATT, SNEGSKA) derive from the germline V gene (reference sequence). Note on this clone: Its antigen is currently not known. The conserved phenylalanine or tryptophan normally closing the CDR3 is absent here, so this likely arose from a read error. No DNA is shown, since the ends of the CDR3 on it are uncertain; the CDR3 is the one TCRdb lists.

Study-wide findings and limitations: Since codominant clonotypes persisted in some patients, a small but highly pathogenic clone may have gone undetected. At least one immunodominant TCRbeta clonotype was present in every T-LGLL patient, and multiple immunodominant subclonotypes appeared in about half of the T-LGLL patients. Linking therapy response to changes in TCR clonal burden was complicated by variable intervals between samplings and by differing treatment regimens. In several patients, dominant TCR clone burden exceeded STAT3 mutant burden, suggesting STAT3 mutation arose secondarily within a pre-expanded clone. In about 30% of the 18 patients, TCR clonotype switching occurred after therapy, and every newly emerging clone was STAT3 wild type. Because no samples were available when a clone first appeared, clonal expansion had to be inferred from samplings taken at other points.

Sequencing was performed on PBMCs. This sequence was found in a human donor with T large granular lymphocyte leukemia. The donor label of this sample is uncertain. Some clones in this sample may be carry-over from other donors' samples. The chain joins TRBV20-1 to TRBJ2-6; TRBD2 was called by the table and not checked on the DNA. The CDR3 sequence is CSAPEPGLAGSGANV.